The 11 T cell receptor beta chains below all came from one sample that was sequenced in a study of shared clonotypes between healthy human individuals (dated by TCRdb to the early 2020s). Libraries were made using the immunoSEQ multiplex PCR assay. The table comes from immuneACCESS by way of TCRdb, which keeps in-frame sequences with V and J called. Part of the clones is missing from these tables; in studies checked, under half for an unresolved V gene and the rest for unknown reasons. For this sample the table gives approximately 530,000 clones, of which approximately 95% were detected only once. About 0.068% of the sample is held by the ten biggest clonotypes. The material sequenced was naive CD4+ T cells sorted from blood. Explained via the paper, the cell subset or site label denotes: CD45RA+ positively selected. Receptors originate from a woman aged 30 to 39 in good health.

The J gene is TRBJ2-7, the V gene TRBV4-1; D is ambiguous. The CDR3 has 15 amino acids. Per the germline V gene, CDR1 is MGHRA and CDR2 is YSYEKL. V gave up 4 bases and J gave up 0 bases, with 13 bases separating them. As DNA, the CDR3 is TGCGCCAGCAGCCCCAATCCCCTGAGCTCCTACGAGCAGTACTTC. It codes for CASSPNPLSSYEQYF.

The CDR3, as DNA: TGTGCCAGCAGCTTCTCCGGACAGGAGACCTACGAGCAGTACTTC. Translated: CASSFSGQETYEQYF. The chain couples TRBV21-1 to TRBJ2-7; the table's D call of TRBD1 was not tested on the DNA. TRBV21-1 is a listed pseudogene. The CDR3 runs to 15 residues.

This clone was found once. The V call is TRBV15, the J call TRBJ2-1, with D tentatively TRBD2 (6 bases). V was cut by 4 bases and J by 4 bases, with 17 bases left in between. The CDR3 consists of 16 residues. Germline V CDR1 and CDR2: LNHNV, YYDKDF (reference sequence). The CDR3 loop is CATSTYGTGEYNEQFF. The CDR3 nucleotides read TGTGCCACCAGCACGTACGGGACTGGCGAATACAATGAGCAGTTCTTC.

The chain links TRBV2 to TRBJ1-1; D might be TRBD1 (6 bases). The CDR3 is made up of 12 amino acids. Germline CDR1 SNHLY, CDR2 FYNNEI. Trimming cost V 8 bases and J 5 bases, with 12 bases left between them. CDR3 region: CASERGLTEAFF. In DNA, the CDR3 is TGTGCCAGCGAAAGGGGGTTGACTGAAGCTTTCTTT.

This chain uses TRBV5-5 with TRBJ2-5; D gene uncertain. The CDR3 totals 13 residues. V shed 2 bases and J shed 4 bases, with 9 bases lying between them. Germline V gene sequence: CDR1 SGHKS, CDR2 YYEKEE (reference sequence). The CDR3 coding sequence is TGTGCCAGCAGCTTTGGATGGGGAGAGACCCAGTACTTC. This translates into CASSFGWGETQYF.

The genes are TRBV11-2 and TRBJ2-7, with 8 positions matching TRBD2. The CDR3 spans 17 residues. The germline V gene has CDR1 SGHAT and CDR2 FQNNGV. V shed 0 bases and J 1 base; nucleotides not matched to a gene: 8. CDR3 protein: CASSLDRVGRVSYEQYF. In DNA, the CDR3 is TGTGCCAGCAGCTTAGACAGGGTCGGGAGGGTGTCCTACGAGCAGTACTTC.

The rearrangement links TRBV5-5 to TRBJ2-5; D gene uncertain. Trimming removed 5 bases at V and 1 base at J, with 12 bases between. This CDR3 is 14 amino acids long. From germline, CDR1 is SGHKS and CDR2 YYEKEE (reference sequence). CDR3 protein: CASRPGQTQETQYF. The CDR3 region has the DNA TGTGCCAGCAGACCTGGGCAGACCCAAGAGACCCAGTACTTC.

The chain employs TRBV27 and TRBJ1-1, with D perhaps TRBD1 (5 bases). The CDR3 covers 14 residues. V lost 6 bases to trimming and J lost 1 base, with 12 bases between them. Germline V lookup: CDR1 MNHEY, CDR2 SMNVEV (reference sequence). The chain's CDR3 is CASRSGGRNTEAFF. In DNA, the CDR3 is TGTGCCAGCAGATCGGGGGGAAGGAACACTGAAGCTTTCTTT.

This chain links TRBV28 with TRBJ1-5; weak D call: TRBD1 (5 bases). This CDR3 has 14 residues. In germline, CDR1 is MDHEN, CDR2 SYDVKM. Trimming shortened V by 1 base and J by 9 bases, and 13 bases separated the two germline ends. The CDR3 nucleotides are TGTGCCAGCAGTTTATATCAGGCCCAGGGGCCCCAGCATTTT. Amino acids: CASSLYQAQGPQHF.

This clone was detected once. This sequence joins TRBV4-1 and TRBJ1-1, with D possibly TRBD1 on 5 matching bases. This CDR3 has 18 amino acids. Deletions cut 1 base from V and 1 base from J, with 19 bases between. The V gene's germline CDR1 is MGHRA and CDR2 YSYEKL. The CDR3 loop reads CASSQVWGTGRQNTEAFF. The DNA for the CDR3 is TGCGCCAGCAGCCAAGTGTGGGGAACGGGACGTCAGAACACTGAAGCTTTCTTT.

J is TRBJ1-1 and V is TRBV11-3; D is unresolved. This CDR3 is 13 amino acids long. CDR1 is SGHNT and CDR2 is YENEEA in the germline V gene. Trimming removed 5 bases from V and 3 bases from J, with 10 bases in between. The CDR3 bases are TGTGCCAGCAGCGCTTTAACGGACACTGAAGCTTTCTTT. This translates into CASSALTDTEAFF.